This TCR beta chain was captured in a study of OX40 agonist ivuxolimab in advanced cancers. Here immunoSEQ multiplex PCR was the method, and the copy in TCRdb shows in-frame clones only, minus some. The table has approximately 66,000 clones, over 75% seen once. This CDR3 has 14 amino acids. The germline V and J ends were trimmed by 4 bases and 8 bases, with 18 bases remaining between them. Germline values: CDR1 SGDLS, CDR2 YYNGEE. The chain joins TRBV9 to TRBJ1-1, with D possibly TRBD1 on 5 matching bases. Sample: CD4+ or CD8+ T cells sorted from blood, taken in a trial of the OX40 agonist ivuxolimab. This receptor was obtained from an adult with an advanced solid tumor such as melanoma, head and neck, liver or kidney cancer. The CDR3 protein is CASSPSWGVVEAFF. CDR3 in DNA: TGTGCCAGCAGCCCATCATGGGGGGTAGTGGAAGCTTTCTTT.